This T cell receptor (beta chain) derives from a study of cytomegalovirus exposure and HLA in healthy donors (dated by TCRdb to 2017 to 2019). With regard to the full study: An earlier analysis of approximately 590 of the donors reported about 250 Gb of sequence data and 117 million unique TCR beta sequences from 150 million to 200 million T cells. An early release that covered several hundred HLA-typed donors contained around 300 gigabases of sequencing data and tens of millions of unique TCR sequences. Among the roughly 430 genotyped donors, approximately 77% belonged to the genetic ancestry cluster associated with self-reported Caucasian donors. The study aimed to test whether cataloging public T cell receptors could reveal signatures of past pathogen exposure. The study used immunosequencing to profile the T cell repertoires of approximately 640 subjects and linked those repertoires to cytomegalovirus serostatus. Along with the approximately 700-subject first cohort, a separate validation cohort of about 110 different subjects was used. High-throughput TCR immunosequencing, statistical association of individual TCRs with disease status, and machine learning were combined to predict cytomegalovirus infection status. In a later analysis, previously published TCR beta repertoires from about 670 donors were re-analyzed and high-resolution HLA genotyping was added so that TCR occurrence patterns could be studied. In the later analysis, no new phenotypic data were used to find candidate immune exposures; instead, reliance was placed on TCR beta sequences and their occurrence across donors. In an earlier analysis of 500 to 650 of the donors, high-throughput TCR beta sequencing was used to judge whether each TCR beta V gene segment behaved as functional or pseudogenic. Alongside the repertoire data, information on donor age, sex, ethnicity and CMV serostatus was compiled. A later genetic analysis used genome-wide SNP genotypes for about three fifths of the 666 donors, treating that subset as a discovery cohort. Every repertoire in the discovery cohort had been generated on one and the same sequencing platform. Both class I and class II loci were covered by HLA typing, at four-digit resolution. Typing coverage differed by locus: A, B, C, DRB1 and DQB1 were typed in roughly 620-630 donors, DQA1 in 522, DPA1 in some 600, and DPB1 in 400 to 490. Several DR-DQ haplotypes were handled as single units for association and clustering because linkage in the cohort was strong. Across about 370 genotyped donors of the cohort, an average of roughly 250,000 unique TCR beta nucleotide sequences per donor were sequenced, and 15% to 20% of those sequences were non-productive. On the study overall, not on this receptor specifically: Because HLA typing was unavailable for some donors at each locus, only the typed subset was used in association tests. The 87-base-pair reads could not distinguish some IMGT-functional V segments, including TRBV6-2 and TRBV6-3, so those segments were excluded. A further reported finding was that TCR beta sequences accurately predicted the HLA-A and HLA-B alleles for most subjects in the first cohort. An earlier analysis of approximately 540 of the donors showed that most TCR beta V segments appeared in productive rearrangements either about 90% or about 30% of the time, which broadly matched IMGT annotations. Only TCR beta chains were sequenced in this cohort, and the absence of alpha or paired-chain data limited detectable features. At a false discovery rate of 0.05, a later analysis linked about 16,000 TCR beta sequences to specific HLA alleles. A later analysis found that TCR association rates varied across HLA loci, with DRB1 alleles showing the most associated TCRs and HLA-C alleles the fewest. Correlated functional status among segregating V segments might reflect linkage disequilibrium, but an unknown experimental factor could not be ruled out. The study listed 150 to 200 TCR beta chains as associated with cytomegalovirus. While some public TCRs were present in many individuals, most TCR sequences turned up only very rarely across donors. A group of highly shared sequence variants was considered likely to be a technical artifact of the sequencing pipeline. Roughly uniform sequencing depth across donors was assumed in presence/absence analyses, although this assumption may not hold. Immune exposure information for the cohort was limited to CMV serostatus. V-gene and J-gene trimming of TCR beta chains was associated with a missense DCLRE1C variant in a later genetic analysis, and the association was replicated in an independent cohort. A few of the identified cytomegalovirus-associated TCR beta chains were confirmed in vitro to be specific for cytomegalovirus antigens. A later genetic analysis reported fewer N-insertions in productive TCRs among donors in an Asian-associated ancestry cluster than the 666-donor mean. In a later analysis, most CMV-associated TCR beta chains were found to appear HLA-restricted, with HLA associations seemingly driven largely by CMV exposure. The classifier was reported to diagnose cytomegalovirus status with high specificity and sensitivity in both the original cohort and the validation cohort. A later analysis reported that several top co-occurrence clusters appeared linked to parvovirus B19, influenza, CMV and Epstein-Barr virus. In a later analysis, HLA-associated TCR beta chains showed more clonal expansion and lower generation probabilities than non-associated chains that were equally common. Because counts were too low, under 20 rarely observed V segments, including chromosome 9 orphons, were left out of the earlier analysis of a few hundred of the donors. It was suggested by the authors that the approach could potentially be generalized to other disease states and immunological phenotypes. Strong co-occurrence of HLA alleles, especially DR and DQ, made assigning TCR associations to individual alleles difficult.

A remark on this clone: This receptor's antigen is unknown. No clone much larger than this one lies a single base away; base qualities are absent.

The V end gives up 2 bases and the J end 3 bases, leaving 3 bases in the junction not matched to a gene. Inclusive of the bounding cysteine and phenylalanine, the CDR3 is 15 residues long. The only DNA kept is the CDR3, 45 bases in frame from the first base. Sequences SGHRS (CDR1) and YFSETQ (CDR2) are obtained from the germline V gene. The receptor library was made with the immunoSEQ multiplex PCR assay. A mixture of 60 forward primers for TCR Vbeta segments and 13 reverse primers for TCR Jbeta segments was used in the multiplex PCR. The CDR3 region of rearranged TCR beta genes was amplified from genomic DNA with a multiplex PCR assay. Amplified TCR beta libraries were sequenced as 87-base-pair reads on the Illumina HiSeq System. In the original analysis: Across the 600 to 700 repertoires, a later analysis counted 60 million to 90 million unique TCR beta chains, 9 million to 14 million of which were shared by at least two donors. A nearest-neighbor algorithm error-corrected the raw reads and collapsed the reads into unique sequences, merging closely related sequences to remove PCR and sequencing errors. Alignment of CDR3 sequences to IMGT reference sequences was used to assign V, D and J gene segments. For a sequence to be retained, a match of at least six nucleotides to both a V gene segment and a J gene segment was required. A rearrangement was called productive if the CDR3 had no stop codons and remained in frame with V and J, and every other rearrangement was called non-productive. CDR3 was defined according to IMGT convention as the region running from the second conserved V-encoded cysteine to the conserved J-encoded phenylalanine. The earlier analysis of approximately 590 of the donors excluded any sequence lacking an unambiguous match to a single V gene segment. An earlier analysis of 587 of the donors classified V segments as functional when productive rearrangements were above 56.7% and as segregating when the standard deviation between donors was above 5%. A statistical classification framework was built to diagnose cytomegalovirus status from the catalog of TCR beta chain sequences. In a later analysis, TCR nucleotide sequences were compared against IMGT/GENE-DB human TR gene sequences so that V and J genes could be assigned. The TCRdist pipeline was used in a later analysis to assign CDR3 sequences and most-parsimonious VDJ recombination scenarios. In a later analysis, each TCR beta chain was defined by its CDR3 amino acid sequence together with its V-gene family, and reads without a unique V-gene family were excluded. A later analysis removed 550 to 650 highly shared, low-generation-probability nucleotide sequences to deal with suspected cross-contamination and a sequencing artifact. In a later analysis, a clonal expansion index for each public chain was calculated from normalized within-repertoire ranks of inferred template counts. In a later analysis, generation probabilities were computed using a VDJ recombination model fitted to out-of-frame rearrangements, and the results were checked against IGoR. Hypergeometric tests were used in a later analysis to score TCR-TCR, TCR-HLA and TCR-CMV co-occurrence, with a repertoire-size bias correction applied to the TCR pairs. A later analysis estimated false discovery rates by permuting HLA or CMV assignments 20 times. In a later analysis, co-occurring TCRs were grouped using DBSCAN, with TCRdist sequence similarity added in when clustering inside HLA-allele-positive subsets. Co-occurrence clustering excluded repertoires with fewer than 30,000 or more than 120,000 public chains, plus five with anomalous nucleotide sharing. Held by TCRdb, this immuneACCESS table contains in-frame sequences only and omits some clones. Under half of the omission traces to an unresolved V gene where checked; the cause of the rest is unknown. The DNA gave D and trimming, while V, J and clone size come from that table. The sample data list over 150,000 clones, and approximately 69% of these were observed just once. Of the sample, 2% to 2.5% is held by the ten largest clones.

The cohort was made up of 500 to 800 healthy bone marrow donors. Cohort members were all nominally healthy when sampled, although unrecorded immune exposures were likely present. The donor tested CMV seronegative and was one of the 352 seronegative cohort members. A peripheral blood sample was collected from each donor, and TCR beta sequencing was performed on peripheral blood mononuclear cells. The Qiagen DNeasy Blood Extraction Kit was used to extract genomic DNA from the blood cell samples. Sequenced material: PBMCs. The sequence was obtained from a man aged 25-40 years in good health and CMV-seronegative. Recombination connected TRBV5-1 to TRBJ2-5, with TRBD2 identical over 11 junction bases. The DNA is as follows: TGCGCCAGCAGCTTACTTAGCGGGGGGGAAGAGACCCAGTACTTC. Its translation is CASSLLSGGEETQYF.